A selection of T cell receptor beta chains follows, all from one sample in a study of cytomegalovirus exposure and HLA in healthy donors. Libraries were prepared by immunoSEQ multiplex PCR; TCRdb keeps only in-frame clonotypes and omits some of them. The sample includes some 85,000 clones, approximately 88% seen only once; the top ten take 2.1%. Sequenced: PBMCs. These receptors were collected from a young man in good health and CMV-seronegative. Each CDR3 is given with its conserved first and last residue. The D gene is left open where the match is weak. Not all rows give a size; the values are once, few, many and, for expanded clones, a class.

J gene: TRBJ2-5; CDR3 length: 14; V gene: TRBV6-1; D gene: -; clone size: -; CDR3 DNA: TGTGCCAGCTTGGCCCGCGGTAAAACAGAGACCCAGTACTTC; CDR3 protein: CASLARGKTETQYF
J gene: TRBJ1-2; CDR3 length: 14; V gene: TRBV4-3; D gene: -; clone size: -; CDR3 DNA: TGCGCCAGCAGCCAAGATGGGCAGAACTATGGCTACACCTTC; CDR3 protein: CASSQDGQNYGYTF
J gene: TRBJ1-1; CDR3 length: 15; V gene: TRBV7-9; D gene: TRBD1; clone size: -; CDR3 DNA: TGTGCCAGCAGCAGTCCCGGGACAGGGGACACTGAAGCTTTCTTT; CDR3 protein: CASSSPGTGDTEAFF
J gene: TRBJ2-1; CDR3 length: 16; V gene: TRBV5-1; D gene: TRBD2; clone size: once; CDR3 DNA: TGCGCCAGCAGCTTGTCGCGGGAGGCCCTGAGTAATGAGCAGTTCTTC; CDR3 protein: CASSLSREALSNEQFF
J gene: TRBJ1-6; CDR3 length: 14; V gene: TRBV9; D gene: -; clone size: -; CDR3 DNA: TGTGCCAGCAGCAGTGCGGGGTCGGGTTCACCCCTCCACTTT; CDR3 protein: CASSSAGSGSPLHF
J gene: TRBJ2-1; CDR3 length: 15; V gene: TRBV28; D gene: -; clone size: -; CDR3 DNA: TGTGCCAGCAGATACCGACTAGAGCTCTACAATGAGCAGTTCTTC; CDR3 protein: CASRYRLELYNEQFF
J gene: TRBJ1-5; CDR3 length: 16; V gene: TRBV18; D gene: -; clone size: -; CDR3 DNA: TGTGCCAGCTCACACAGAGACCCTAAGTTCAATCAGCCCCAGCATTTT; CDR3 protein: CASSHRDPKFNQPQHF
J gene: TRBJ1-2; CDR3 length: 12; V gene: TRBV10-3; D gene: -; clone size: -; CDR3 DNA: TGTGCCATCAGCCAGTATAACTATGGCTACACCTTC; CDR3 protein: CAISQYNYGYTF
J gene: TRBJ2-7; CDR3 length: 16; V gene: TRBV5-4; D gene: TRBD2; clone size: few; CDR3 DNA: TGTGCCAGCAGCTTGTGGTCCGGGAGGACCGCCTACGAGCAGTACTTC; CDR3 protein: CASSLWSGRTAYEQYF
J gene: TRBJ2-1; CDR3 length: 14; V gene: TRBV6-6; D gene: -; clone size: -; CDR3 DNA: TGTGCCAGCAGTTTCGGGGGGCCTCCTGTTGAGCAGTTCTTC; CDR3 protein: CASSFGGPPVEQFF